This TCR beta chain was captured in a study of blood T cell repertoires in COVID-19. For the study at large: T cells, B-cell-depleted T cells, or PBMCs provided the cDNA or gDNA that served as material.

CDR1 is MNHEY, CDR2 SVGAGI, per germline. The V end lost 7 bases, the J end lost 4 bases, and 16 bases lay between the germline ends. The CDR3 totals 14 residues. The method was immunoSEQ multiplex PCR; TCRdb's version includes in-frame clones alone and lacks a portion of them. The sample carries over 100,000 clones, approximately 80% recorded once. The sequence came from a human donor in a cohort sampled during active COVID-19. The sequenced material came from peripheral blood. This sequence joins TRBV6-5 and TRBJ1-1, with a weak D call TRBD1 (5 bases). CDR3: CASNLQGQGTEAFF. DNA for the CDR3: TGTGCCAGCAACCTGCAGGGCCAGGGCACTGAAGCTTTCTTT.